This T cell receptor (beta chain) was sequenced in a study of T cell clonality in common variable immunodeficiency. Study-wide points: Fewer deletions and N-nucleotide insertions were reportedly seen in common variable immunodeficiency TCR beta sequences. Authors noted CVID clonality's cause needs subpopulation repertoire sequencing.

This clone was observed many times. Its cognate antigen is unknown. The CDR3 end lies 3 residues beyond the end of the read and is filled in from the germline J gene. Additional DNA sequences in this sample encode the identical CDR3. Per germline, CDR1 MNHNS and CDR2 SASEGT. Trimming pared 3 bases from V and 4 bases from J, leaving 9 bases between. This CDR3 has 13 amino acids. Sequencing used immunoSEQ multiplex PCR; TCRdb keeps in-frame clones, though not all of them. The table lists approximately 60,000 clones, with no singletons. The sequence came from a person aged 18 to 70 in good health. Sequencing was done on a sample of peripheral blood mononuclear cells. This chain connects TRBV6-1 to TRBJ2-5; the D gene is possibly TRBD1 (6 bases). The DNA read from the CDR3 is TGTGCCAGCAGTGACAGGGGTTTAGAGACC. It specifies CASSDRGLET. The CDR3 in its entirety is CASSDRGLETQYF.